A single T cell receptor beta chain is shown here with its context. The CDR3 has 15 residues. V trimming: 2 bases; J trimming: 1 base; junction bases outside the gene matches: 4. Germline V CDR1 and CDR2: MNHEY, SVGEGT. With a J-beta primer mix and a sample-barcoded 5' primer, a second PCR ran roughly 6 to 12 cycles. TCRdb independently ran MiXCR on the 5' RACE reads; one entry per CDR3 protein. Seen here are 500,000 to 650,000 distinct CDR3 sequences, roughly a quarter observed once, and the top ten hold over 3.5%. This specimen comes from a study of blood T cells in healthy people across ages. These data were also reused for a study on T cells of mothers and their children. That work adds: Researchers report slightly higher, though non-significant, overlap in related mother-child pairs than in unrelated pairs.

The sequence derives from a boy aged 2 to 9 in good health. V gene TRBV6-2 or TRBV6-3 combines with J gene TRBJ2-7; 8 positions match TRBD2. The source material was blood. CDR3 residues: CASSYGGGNSYEQYF. The DNA for the CDR3 is TGTGCCAGCAGTTACGGCGGGGGGAATTCCTACGAGCAGTACTTC.